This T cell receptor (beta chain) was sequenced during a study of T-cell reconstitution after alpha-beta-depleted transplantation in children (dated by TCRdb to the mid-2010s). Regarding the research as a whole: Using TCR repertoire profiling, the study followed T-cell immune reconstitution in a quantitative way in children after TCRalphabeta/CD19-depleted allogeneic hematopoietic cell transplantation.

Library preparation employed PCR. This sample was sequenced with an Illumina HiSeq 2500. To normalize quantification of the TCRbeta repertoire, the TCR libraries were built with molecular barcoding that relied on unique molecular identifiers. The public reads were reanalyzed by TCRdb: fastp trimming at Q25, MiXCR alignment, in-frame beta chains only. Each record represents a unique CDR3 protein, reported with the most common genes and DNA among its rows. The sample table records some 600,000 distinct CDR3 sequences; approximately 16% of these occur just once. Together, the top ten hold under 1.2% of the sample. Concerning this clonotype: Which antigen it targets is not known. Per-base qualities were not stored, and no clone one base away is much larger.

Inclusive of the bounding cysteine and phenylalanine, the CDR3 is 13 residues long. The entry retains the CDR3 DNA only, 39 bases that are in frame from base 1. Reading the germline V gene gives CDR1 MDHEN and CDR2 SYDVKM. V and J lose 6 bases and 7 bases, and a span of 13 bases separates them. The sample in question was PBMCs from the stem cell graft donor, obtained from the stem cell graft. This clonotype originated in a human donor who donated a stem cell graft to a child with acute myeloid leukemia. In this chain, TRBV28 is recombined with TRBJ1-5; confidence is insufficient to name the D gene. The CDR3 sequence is CASRPEVGQPQHF. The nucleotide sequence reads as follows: TGTGCCAGCAGGCCTGAGGTGGGCCAGCCCCAGCATTTT.